This TCR beta chain derives from a study of glioma-infiltrating T cells. With V trimmed by 7 bases and J by 2 bases, 5 bases remained unmatched. Germline CDR1 SGHTA, CDR2 FQGNSA. The CDR3 extends over 15 amino acids. The iRepertoire nested amplicon-rescue multiplex PCR amplified TCR alpha and beta CDR3s from RNA. TCRdb passed the multiplex PCR reads through MiXCR, listing each CDR3 protein once. This sample has more than 110,000 distinct CDR3 sequences, with around 40% found just once. Input material: glioma tissue, nonneoplastic brain tissue, or PBMCs (not recorded which). The clonotype originates from a human donor with low-grade glioma or glioblastoma, undergoing nonglioma brain surgery, or in good health (not recorded which). The J gene is TRBJ2-3, the V gene TRBV7-2; 11 bases match TRBD2. CDR3 nucleotide sequence: TGTGCCAGCATTCTAGCGGGAGGTCTCACAGATACGCAGTATTTT. Its protein is CASILAGGLTDTQYF.